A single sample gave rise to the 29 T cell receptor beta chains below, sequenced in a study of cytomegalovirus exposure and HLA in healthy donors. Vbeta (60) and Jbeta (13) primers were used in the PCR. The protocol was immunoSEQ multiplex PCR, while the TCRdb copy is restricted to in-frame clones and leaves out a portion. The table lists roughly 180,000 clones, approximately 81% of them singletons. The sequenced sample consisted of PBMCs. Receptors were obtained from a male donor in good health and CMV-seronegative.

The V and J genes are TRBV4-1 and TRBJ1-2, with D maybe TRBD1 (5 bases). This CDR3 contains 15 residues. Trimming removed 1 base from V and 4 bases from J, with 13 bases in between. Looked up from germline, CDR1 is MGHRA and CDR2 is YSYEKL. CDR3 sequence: CASSQGQHTVYGYTF. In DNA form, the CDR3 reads TGCGCCAGCAGCCAAGGACAGCATACAGTCTATGGCTACACCTTC.

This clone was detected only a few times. This CDR3 reads CASSPGQGSQGNQPQHF. In DNA form, the CDR3 reads TGCGCCAGCAGCCCGGGACAGGGGTCGCAAGGCAATCAGCCCCAGCATTTT. J is TRBJ1-5 and V is TRBV5-1, with 10 bases fitting TRBD1. This CDR3 spans 17 amino acids. V shed 4 bases and J 2 bases; nucleotides not matched to a gene: 9. Germline loops: CDR1 SGHRS, CDR2 YFSETQ.

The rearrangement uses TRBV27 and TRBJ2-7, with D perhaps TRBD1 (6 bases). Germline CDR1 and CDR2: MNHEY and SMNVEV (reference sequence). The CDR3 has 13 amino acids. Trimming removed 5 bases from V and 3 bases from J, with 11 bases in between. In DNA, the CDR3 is TGTGCCAGCAGTCCTACAGGGTTCTACGAGCAGTACTTC. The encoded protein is CASSPTGFYEQYF.

The CDR3 reads CASNLGGLANEKLFF. In DNA form, the CDR3 reads TGCGCCAGCAACCTAGGGGGCTTAGCTAATGAAAAACTGTTTTTT. This sequence joins TRBV5-1 and TRBJ1-4, with 7 positions matching TRBD1. The CDR3 spans 15 residues. The trim removed 6 bases at V and 3 bases at J, leaving 8 bases unmatched. In germline, CDR1 is SGHRS, CDR2 YFSETQ.

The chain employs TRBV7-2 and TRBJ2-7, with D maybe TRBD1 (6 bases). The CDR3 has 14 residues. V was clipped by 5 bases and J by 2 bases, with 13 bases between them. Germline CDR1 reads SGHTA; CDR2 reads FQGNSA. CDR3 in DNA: TGTGCCAGCAGCGGATGGGACACCACCTACGAGCAGTACTTC. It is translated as CASSGWDTTYEQYF.

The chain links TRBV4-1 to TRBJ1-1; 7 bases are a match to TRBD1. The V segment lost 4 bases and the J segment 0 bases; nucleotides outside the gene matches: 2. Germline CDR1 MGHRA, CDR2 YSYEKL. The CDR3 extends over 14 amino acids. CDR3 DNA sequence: TGCGCCAGCAGCCTAGGGACAGTGAACACTGAAGCTTTCTTT. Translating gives CASSLGTVNTEAFF.

The CDR3 DNA is TGTGCCCAAAGAAACGCCCTCCCTCCTAGCGGGGGAAGGGAGCTGTTTTTT. This encodes CAQRNALPPSGGRELFF. The chain is built from TRBV30 and TRBJ2-2; 10 bases map to TRBD2. Germline CDR1 reads GTSNPN; CDR2 reads SVGIG (reference sequence). The CDR3 has 17 amino acids. V was clipped by 8 bases and J by 9 bases; unmatched bases: 21.

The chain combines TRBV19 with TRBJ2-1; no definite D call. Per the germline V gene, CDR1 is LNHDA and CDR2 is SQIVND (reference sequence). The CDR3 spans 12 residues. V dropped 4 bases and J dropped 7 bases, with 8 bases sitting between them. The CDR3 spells CASSTNRNEQFF. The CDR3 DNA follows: TGTGCCAGTAGTACAAACAGAAATGAGCAGTTCTTC. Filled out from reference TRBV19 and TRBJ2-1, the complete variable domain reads DGGITQSPKYLFRKEGQNVTLSCEQNLNHDAMYWYRQDPGQGLRLIYYSQIVNDFQKGDIAEGYSVSREKKESFPLTVTSAQKNPTAFYLCASSTNRNEQFFGPGTRLTVL.

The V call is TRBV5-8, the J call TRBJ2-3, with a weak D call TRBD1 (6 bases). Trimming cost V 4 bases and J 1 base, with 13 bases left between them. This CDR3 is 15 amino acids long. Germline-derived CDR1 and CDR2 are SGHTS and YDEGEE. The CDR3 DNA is TGTGCCAGCAGCCCGATGAGACAGGGCACAGATACGCAGTATTTT. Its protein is CASSPMRQGTDTQYF. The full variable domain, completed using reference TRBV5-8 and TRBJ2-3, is EAGVTQSPTHLIKTRGQQATLRCSPISGHTSVYWYQQALGLGLQFLLWYDEGEERNRGNFPPRFSGRQFPNYSSELNVNALELEDSALYLCASSPMRQGTDTQYFGPGTRLTVL.

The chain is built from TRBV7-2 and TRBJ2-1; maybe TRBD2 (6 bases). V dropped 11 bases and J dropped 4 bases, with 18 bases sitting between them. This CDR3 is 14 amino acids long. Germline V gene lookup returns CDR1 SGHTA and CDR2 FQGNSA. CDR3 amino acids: CASLRGLTYNEQFF. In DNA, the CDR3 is TGTGCCTCTCTGCGAGGACTAACGTACAATGAGCAGTTCTTC.

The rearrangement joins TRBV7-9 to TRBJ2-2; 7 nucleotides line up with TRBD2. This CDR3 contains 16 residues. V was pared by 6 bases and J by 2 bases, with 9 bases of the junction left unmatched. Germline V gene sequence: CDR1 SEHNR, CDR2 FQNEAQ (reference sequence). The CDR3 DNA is TGTGCCAGCAGGACTCCTAGCGGACCTAACACCGGGGAGCTGTTTTTT. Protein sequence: CASRTPSGPNTGELFF.

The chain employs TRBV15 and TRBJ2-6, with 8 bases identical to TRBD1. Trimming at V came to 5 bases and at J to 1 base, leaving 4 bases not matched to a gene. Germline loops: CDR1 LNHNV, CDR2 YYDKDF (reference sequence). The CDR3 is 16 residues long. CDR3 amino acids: CATSRRQGSGANVLTF. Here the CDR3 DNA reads TGTGCCACCAGCCGAAGACAGGGGTCTGGGGCCAACGTCCTGACTTTC.

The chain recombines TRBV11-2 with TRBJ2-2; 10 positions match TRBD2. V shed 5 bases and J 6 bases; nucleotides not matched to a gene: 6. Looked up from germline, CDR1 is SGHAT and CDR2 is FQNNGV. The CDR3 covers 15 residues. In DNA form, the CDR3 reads TGTGCCAGCAGCCAAAGTCTAGCGGGAGCCGGGGAGCTGTTTTTT. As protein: CASSQSLAGAGELFF.

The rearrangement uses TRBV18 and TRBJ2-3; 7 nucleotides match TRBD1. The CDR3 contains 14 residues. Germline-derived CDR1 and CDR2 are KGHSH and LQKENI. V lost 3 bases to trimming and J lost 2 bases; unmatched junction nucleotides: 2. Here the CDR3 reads CASSPGQHTDTQYF. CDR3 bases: TGTGCCAGCTCACCGGGACAGCACACAGATACGCAGTATTTT.

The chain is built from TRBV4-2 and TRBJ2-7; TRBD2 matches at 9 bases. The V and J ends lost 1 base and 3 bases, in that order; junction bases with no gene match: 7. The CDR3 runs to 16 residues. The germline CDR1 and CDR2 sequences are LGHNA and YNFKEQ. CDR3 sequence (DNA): TGTGCCAGCAGCCAAGTCGGGCTAGCGGGACGCTACGAGCAGTACTTC. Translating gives CASSQVGLAGRYEQYF.

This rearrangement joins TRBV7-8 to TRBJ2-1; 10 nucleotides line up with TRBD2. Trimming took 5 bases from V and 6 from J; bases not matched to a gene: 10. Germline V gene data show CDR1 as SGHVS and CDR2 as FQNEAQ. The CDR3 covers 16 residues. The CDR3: CASSPSGGVPINEQFF. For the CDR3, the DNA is TGTGCCAGCAGCCCTAGCGGGGGCGTGCCTATCAATGAGCAGTTCTTC.

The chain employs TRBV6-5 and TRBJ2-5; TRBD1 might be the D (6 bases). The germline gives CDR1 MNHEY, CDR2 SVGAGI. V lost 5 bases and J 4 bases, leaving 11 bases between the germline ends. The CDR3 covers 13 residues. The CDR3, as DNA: TGTGCCAGCAGTAAGGGACATGGAGAGACCCAGTACTTC. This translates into CASSKGHGETQYF.

CDR3 coding DNA: TGCGCCAGCAGCCCAGGACAGGGACTCGGCTATGGCTACACCTTC. Amino acid sequence: CASSPGQGLGYGYTF. The J gene is TRBJ1-2, the V gene TRBV4-1, with 8 bases fitting TRBD1. The ends lost 4 bases at V and 4 bases at J; junction bases unmatched: 8. This CDR3 is built from 15 residues. Per germline, CDR1 MGHRA and CDR2 YSYEKL.

CDR3 bases: TGCAGCGTTAGGGTTAGCGGCACAGATACGCAGTATTTT. It yields the protein CSVRVSGTDTQYF. The chain couples TRBV29-1 to TRBJ2-3, with D possibly being TRBD2 (5 bases). CDR3 length equals 13 residues. Germline CDR1 is SQVTM and CDR2 is ANQGSEA. V gave up 5 bases and J gave up 1 base, with 10 bases separating them.

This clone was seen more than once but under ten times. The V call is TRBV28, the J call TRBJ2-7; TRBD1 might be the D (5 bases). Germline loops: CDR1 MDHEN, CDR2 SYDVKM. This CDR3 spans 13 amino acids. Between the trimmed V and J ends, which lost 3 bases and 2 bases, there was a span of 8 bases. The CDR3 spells CASSFQGPYEQYF. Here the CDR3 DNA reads TGTGCCAGCAGTTTCCAGGGCCCCTACGAGCAGTACTTC.

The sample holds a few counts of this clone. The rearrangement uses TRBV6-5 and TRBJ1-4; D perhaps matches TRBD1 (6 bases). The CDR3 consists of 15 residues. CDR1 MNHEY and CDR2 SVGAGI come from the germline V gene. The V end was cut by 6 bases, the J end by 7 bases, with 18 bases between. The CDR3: CASSITRGRAEKLFF. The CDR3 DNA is TGTGCCAGCAGCATCACGAGGGGGAGGGCTGAAAAACTGTTTTTT.

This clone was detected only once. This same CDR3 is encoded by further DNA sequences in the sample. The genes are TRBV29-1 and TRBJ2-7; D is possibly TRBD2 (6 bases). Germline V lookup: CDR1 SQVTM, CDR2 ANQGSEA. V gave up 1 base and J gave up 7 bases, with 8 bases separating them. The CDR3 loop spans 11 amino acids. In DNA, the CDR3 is TGCAGCGTTGAAGGGGCGGGGGAGCAGTACTTC. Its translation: CSVEGAGEQYF.

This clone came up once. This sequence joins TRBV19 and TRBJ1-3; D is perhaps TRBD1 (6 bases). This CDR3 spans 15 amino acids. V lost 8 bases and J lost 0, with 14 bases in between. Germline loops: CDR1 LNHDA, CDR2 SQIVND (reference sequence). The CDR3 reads CASSAGTPSGNTIYF. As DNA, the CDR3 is TGTGCCAGTTCCGCCGGGACACCCTCTGGAAACACCATATATTTT.

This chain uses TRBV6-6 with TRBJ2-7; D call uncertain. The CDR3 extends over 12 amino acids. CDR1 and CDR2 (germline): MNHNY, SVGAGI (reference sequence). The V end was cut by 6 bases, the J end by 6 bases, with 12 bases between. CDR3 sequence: CASSFPRREQYF. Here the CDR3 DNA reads TGTGCCAGCAGCTTCCCGAGGCGCGAGCAGTACTTC.

CDR3 residues: CASSFGQHGNEQFF. The DNA of the CDR3 is TGTGCCAGCAGTTTCGGACAGCACGGGAATGAGCAGTTCTTC. The chain has TRBV27 and TRBJ2-1; possibly TRBD1 for D (6 bases). Trimming took off 3 bases at V and 7 bases at J, with 13 bases between the two ends. The CDR3 extends over 14 amino acids. From germline, CDR1 is MNHEY and CDR2 SMNVEV (reference sequence).

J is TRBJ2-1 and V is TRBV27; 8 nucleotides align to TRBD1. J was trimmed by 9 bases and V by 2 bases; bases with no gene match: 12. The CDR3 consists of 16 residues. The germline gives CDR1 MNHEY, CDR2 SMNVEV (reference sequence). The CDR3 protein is CASSLETGDVVREQFF. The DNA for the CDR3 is TGTGCCAGCAGTTTAGAGACAGGGGATGTAGTACGTGAGCAGTTCTTC.

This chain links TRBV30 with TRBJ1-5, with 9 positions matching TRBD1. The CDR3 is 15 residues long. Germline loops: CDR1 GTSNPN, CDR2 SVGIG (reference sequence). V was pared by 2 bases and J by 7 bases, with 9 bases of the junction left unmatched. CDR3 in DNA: TGTGCCTGGAGTCTCGACACAGGGGGCTGGCAGCCCCAGCATTTT. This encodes CAWSLDTGGWQPQHF.

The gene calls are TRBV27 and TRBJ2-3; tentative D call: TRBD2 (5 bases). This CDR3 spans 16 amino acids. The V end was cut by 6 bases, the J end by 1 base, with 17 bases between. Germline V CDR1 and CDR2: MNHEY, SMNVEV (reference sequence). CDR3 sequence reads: CASSSRAVFGTDTQYF. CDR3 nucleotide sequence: TGTGCCAGCAGCTCTCGAGCGGTCTTTGGCACAGATACGCAGTATTTT.

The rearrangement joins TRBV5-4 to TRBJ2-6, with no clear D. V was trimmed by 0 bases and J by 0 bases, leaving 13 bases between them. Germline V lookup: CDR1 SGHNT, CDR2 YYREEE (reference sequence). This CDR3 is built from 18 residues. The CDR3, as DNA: TGTGCCAGCAGCTTGGTCCGTACAACCCCCTCTGGGGCCAACGTCCTGACTTTC. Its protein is CASSLVRTTPSGANVLTF. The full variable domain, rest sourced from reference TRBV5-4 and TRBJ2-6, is ETGVTQSPTHLIKTRGQQVTLRCSSQSGHNTVSWYQQALGQGPQFIFQYYREEENGRGNFPPRFSGLQFPNYSSELNVNALELDDSALYLCASSLVRTTPSGANVLTFGAGSRLTVL.